These 4 T cell receptor beta chains were all obtained from the same sample, sequenced in a study of OX40 agonist ivuxolimab in advanced cancers. Clones were read by immunoSEQ multiplex PCR, and TCRdb kept only the in-frame ones, dropping some. The sample has more than 65,000 clones; 84% are singletons. The sample here was CD4+ or CD8+ T cells sorted from blood, taken in a trial of the OX40 agonist ivuxolimab. The receptors originated from an adult with an advanced solid tumor such as melanoma, head and neck, liver or kidney cancer.

The chain links TRBV6-5 to TRBJ1-6; the D is unclear. From germline, CDR1 is MNHEY and CDR2 SVGAGI. The V gene lost 2 bases and the J gene lost 6 bases, with 8 bases spanning the gap. This CDR3 has 14 residues. The CDR3 spells CASSYTDSNSPLHF. The CDR3 coding sequence is TGTGCCAGCAGTTACACAGATTCTAATTCACCCCTCCACTTT.

The gene calls are TRBV9 and TRBJ1-1; no clear D gene. Germline lookup yields CDR1 SGDLS and CDR2 YYNGEE. The V end lost 3 bases, the J end lost 3 bases, and 12 bases lay between the germline ends. The CDR3 is made up of 14 amino acids. The CDR3: CASSARIGDTEAFF. The DNA for the CDR3 is TGTGCCAGCAGCGCCCGGATCGGGGACACTGAAGCTTTCTTT. Full variable domain (rest looked up from reference TRBV9 and TRBJ1-1): DSGVTQTPKHLITATGQRVTLRCSPRSGDLSVYWYQQSLDQGLQFLIQYYNGEERAKGNILERFSAQQFPDLHSELNLSSLELGDSALYFCASSARIGDTEAFFGQGTRLTVV.

The chain uses TRBV6-5 and TRBJ2-1, with D possibly TRBD1 on 6 matching bases. Per the germline V gene, CDR1 is MNHEY and CDR2 is SVGAGI. Trimming stripped 2 bases from V and 4 bases from J, with 12 bases between. The CDR3 length is 15 residues. CDR3 sequence: CASSYGGVTYNEQFF. The CDR3 coding sequence is TGTGCCAGCAGTTACGGGGGCGTTACTTACAATGAGCAGTTCTTC.

The rearrangement uses TRBV30 and TRBJ2-7; perhaps TRBD2 as D (6 bases). The germline V and J ends were trimmed by 4 bases and 6 bases, with 16 bases remaining between them. Per the germline V gene, CDR1 is GTSNPN and CDR2 is SVGIG (reference sequence). This CDR3 contains 13 residues. CDR3 loop: CAWTQRVVGEQYF. CDR3 in DNA: TGTGCCTGGACCCAGCGGGTTGTCGGCGAGCAGTACTTC.